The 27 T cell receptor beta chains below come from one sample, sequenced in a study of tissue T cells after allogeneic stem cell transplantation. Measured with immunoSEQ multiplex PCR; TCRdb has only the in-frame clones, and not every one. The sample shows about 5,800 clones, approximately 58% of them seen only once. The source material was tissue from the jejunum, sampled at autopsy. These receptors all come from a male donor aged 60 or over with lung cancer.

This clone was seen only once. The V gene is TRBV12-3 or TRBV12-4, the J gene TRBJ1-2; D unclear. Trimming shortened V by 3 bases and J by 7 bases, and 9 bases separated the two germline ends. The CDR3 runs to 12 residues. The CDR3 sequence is CASSLPGRGYTF. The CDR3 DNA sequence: TGTGCCAGCAGTTTGCCAGGTCGTGGCTACACCTTC.

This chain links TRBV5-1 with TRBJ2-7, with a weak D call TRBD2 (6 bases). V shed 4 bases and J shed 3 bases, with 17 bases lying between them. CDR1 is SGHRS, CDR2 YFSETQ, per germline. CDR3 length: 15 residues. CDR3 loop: CASSKTSERLYEQYF. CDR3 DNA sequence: TGCGCCAGCAGCAAGACTAGTGAAAGACTCTACGAGCAGTACTTC.

CDR3 residues: CASSQEPPGVAGSSYEQYF. The DNA of the CDR3 is TGCGCCAGCAGCCAAGAACCCCCGGGGGTAGCGGGGTCCTCCTACGAGCAGTACTTC. This sequence joins TRBV4-1 and TRBJ2-7, with 8 bases aligning to TRBD2. V shed 0 bases and J 0 bases; nucleotides not matched to a gene: 13. The CDR3 has 19 residues. Germline assignment: CDR1 MGHRA and CDR2 YSYEKL.

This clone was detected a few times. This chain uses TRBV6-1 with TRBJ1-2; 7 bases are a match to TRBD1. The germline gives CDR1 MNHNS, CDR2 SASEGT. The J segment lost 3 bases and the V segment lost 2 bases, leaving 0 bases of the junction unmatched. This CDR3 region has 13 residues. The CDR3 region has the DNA TGTGCCAGCAGTGAACAGGGGGACTATGGCTACACCTTC. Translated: CASSEQGDYGYTF.

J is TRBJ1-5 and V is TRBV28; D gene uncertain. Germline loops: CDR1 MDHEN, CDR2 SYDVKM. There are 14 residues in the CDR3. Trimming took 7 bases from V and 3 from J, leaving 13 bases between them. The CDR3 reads CASTGWSPNQPQHF. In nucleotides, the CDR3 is TGTGCCAGCACTGGATGGAGTCCCAATCAGCCCCAGCATTTT.

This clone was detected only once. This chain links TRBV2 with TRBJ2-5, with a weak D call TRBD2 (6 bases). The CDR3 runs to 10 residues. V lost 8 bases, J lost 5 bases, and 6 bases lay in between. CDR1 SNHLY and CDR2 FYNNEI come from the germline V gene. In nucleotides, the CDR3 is TGTGCCAGCGGGAGGGAGACCCAGTACTTC. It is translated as CASGRETQYF.

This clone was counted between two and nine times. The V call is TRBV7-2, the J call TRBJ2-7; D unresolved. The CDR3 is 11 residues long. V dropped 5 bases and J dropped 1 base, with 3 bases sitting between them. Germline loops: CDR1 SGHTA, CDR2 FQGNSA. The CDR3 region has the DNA TGTGCCAGCAGCCGTTCCTACGAGCAGTACTTC. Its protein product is CASSRSYEQYF.

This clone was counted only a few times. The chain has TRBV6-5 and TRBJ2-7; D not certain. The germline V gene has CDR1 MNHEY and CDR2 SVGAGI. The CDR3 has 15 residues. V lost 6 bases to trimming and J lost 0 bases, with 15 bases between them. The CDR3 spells CASREQILISYEQYF. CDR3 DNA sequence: TGTGCCAGCAGGGAGCAAATACTGATCTCCTACGAGCAGTACTTC.

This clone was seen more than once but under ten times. Here the CDR3 reads CSGVLNTGELFF. The CDR3 nucleotides read TGCAGCGGGGTTTTGAACACCGGGGAGCTGTTTTTT. This rearrangement joins TRBV29-1 to TRBJ2-2; D is ambiguous. In germline, CDR1 is SQVTM, CDR2 ANQGSEA. Between the trimmed V and J ends, which lost 7 bases and 1 base, there was a span of 7 bases. CDR3 length: 12 residues.

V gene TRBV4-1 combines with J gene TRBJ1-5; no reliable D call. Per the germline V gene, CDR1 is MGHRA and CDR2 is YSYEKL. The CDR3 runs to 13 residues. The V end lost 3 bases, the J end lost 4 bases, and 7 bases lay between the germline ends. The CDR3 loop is CASSQLGNQPQHF. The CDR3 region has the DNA TGCGCCAGCAGCCAGTTGGGGAATCAGCCCCAGCATTTT.

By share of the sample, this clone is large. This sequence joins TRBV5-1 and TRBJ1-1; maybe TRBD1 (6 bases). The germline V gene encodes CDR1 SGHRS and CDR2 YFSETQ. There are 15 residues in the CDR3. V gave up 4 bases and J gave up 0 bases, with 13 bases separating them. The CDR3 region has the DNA TGCGCCAGCAGCGTGGACAGCGGCATGAACACTGAAGCTTTCTTT. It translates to CASSVDSGMNTEAFF.

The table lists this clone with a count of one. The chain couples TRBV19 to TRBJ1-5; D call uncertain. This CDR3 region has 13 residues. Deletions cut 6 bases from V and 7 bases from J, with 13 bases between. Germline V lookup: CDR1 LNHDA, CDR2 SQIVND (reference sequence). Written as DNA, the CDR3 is TGTGCCAGTAGGATCGGGGTTTGGCAGCCCCAGCATTTT. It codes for CASRIGVWQPQHF.

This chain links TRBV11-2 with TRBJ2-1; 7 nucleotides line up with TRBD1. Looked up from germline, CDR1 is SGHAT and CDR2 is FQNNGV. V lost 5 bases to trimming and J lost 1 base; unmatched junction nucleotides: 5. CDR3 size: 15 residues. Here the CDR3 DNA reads TGTGCCAGCAGCCCGCGGACAGGTTCCTACAATGAGCAGTTCTTC. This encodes CASSPRTGSYNEQFF.

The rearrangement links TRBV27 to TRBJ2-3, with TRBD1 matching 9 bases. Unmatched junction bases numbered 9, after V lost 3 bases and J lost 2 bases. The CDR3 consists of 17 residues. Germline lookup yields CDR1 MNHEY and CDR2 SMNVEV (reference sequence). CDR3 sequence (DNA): TGTGCCAGCAGTTTGGTTGGGACAGGGCTCTTCACAGATACGCAGTATTTT. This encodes CASSLVGTGLFTDTQYF.

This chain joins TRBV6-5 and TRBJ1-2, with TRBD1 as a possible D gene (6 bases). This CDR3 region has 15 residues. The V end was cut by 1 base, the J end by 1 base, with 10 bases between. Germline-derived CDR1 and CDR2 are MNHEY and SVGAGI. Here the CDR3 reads CASSYYQGSNYGYTF. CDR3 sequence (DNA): TGTGCCAGCAGTTACTATCAGGGGAGTAACTATGGCTACACCTTC.

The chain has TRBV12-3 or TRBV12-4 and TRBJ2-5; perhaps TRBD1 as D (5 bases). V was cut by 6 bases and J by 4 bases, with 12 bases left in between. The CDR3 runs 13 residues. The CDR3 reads CASRGRRRETQYF. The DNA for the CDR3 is TGTGCCAGCAGGGGGCGCAGGAGAGAGACCCAGTACTTC.

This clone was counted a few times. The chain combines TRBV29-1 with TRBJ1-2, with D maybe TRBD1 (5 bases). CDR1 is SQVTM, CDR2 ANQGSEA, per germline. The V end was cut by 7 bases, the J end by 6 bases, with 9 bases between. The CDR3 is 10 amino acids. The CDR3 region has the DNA TGCAGCGCACGGGGCAATGGCTACACCTTC. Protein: CSARGNGYTF.

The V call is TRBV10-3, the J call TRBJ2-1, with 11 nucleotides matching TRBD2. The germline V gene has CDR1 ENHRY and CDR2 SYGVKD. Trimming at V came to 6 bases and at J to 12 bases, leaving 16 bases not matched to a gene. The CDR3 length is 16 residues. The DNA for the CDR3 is TGTGCCATCAGCCGACAGACTAGCGGGGCCTCGGGGGGGCAGTTCTTC. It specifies CAISRQTSGASGGQFF.

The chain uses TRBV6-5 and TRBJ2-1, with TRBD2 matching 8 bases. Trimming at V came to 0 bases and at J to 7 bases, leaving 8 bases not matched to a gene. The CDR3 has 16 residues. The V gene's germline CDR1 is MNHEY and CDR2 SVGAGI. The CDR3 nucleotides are TGTGCCAGCAGTTACTCACATAGCGGGGAGACGAATGAGCAGTTCTTC. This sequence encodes CASSYSHSGETNEQFF.

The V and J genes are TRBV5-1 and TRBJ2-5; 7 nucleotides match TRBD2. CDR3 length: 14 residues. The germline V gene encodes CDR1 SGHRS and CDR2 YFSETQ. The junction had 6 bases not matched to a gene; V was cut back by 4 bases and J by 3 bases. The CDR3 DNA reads TGCGCCAGCAGCAGGGTGGGGAGGGAAGAGACCCAGTACTTC. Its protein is CASSRVGREETQYF.

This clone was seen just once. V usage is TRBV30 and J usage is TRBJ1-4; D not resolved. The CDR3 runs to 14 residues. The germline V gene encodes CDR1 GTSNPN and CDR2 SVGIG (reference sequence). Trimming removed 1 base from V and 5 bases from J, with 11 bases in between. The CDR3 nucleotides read TGTGCCTGGAGTGCACTCGGCCAAAATGAAAAACTGTTTTTT. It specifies CAWSALGQNEKLFF.

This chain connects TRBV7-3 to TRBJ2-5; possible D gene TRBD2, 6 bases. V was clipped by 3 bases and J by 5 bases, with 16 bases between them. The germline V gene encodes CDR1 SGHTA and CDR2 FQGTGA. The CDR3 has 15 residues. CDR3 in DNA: TGTGCCAGCAGCTTGGCGATAGGGGCGGGGGAGACCCAGTACTTC. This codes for CASSLAIGAGETQYF.

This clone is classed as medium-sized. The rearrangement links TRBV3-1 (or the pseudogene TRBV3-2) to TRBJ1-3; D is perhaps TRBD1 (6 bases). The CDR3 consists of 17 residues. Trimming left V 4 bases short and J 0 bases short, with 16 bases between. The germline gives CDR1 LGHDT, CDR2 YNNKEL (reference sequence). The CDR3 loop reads CASSRGMGARSGNTIYF. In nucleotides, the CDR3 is TGTGCCAGCAGCCGGGGAATGGGGGCTCGCTCTGGAAACACCATATATTTT.

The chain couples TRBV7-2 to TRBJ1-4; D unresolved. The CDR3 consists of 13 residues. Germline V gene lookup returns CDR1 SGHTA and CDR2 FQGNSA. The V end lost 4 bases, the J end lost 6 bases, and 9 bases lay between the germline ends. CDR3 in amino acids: CASSSARDEKLFF. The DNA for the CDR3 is TGTGCCAGCAGCTCCGCACGGGATGAAAAACTGTTTTTT.

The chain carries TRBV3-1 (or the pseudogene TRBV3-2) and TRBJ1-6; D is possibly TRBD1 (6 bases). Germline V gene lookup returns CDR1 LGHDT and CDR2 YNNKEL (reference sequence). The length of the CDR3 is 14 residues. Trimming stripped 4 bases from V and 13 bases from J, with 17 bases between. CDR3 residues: CASSLSDSSTPLHF. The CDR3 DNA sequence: TGTGCCAGCAGCCTATCGGACAGTTCGACCCCCCTCCACTTT.

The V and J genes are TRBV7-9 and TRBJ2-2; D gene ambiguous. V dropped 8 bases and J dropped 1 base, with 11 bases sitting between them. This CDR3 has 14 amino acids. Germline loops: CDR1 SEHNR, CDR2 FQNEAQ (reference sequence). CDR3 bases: TGTGCCAGCCGGATAGCCGAGAACACCGGGGAGCTGTTTTTT. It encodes CASRIAENTGELFF.

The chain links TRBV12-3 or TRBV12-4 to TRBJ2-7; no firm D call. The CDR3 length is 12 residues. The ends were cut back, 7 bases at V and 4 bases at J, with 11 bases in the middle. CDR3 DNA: TGTGCCAGCAACTTAGACGGGTACGAGCAGTACTTC. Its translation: CASNLDGYEQYF.